These T cell receptor beta chains were read from a single sample in a study of beta chain features in type 1 diabetes. Method: immunoSEQ multiplex PCR; TCRdb's copy keeps in-frame clones and lacks some. The sample has roughly 180,000 clones; 10% to 15% are singletons. Material: central memory CD4+ T cells from blood. Every receptor here comes from a woman aged 18-35 years in good health. The CDR3 runs from the conserved cysteine through the conserved F or W.

V gene	J gene	CDR3 protein
TRBV27	TRBJ2-4	CASSMQPGQGRNIQYF
TRBV19	TRBJ2-1	CASSGLAGDSEQFF
TRBV27	TRBJ2-5	CASSSTQLAGLQETQYF
TRBV29-1	TRBJ2-3	CSVASTDRGSTQYF
TRBV30	TRBJ2-6	CAWSDGGANVLTF
TRBV7-3	TRBJ2-7	CASSSSGLAGEQYF
TRBV18	TRBJ1-2	CASSSGGRDGYTF
TRBV7-2	TRBJ2-7	CATRTSGRKGSYEQYF
TRBV29-1	TRBJ2-3	CSVESILDRGADTQYF
TRBV14	TRBJ2-1	CASSLYGLALYNEQFF
TRBV28	TRBJ1-5	CASRAYRGIRAQHF
TRBV19	TRBJ2-2	CASTPGGGQGYTGELFF
TRBV7-3	TRBJ1-1	CASSLTDSPNTEAFF
TRBV11-2	TRBJ1-4	CASHRQGKVTGEKLFF
TRBV6-6	TRBJ2-5	CASTTGETQYF
TRBV19	TRBJ2-1	CASTPLAGFNEQFF
TRBV30	TRBJ1-5	CASASRGDQPQHF
TRBV18	TRBJ2-7	CASSPPGTSGRAYEQYF
TRBV18	TRBJ2-7	CASSPNRGTYEQYF
TRBV30	TRBJ2-7	CAWDRDRGSNEQYF
TRBV7-6	TRBJ1-1	CASSLGPRTEAFF
TRBV2	TRBJ2-1	CASTSGINEQFF
TRBV30	TRBJ1-5	CAWSRQEDQPQHF
TRBV7-9	TRBJ2-1	CASSLPTTGWGEQFF
TRBV18	TRBJ2-7	CASSPGTSDEQYF
TRBV11-1	TRBJ2-5	CASSFGTSGKETQYF
TRBV5-4	TRBJ2-7	CASSLDGAFVNYEQYF